These 21 T cell receptor beta chains originate from one sample sequenced in a study of T cell repertoires in cytomegalovirus infection. Antigens of these TCRs are unknown. TCRdb re-analysed the reads in MiXCR, keeping a single row per CDR3 protein. The sample has about 770,000 distinct CDR3 sequences, just under 30% seen once. The sequencing used cultured CD8+ T cells from PBMCs, collected from culture after CMV antigen stimulation. These TCRs come from a human donor in good health (CMV status not recorded). Some clones in this sample may be carry-over from other donors' samples.

This clonotype was detected a few times. This chain joins TRBV6-1 and TRBJ2-7; D tentatively reads TRBD1 or TRBD2 (5 bases each). This CDR3 is built from 13 residues. The germline CDR1 and CDR2 sequences are MNHNS and SASEGT. V gave up 5 bases and J gave up 7 bases, with 15 bases separating them. The DNA for the CDR3 is TGTGCCAGCAGTCCCGAGGGGCTAAGTGAGCAGTACTTC. It specifies CASSPEGLSEQYF.

This clonotype was counted many times. V is TRBV7-2 and J is TRBJ2-1; no definite D call. V lost 0 bases to trimming and J lost 0 bases, with 9 bases between them. The CDR3 is made up of 16 amino acids. Germline V CDR1 and CDR2: SGHTA, FQGNSA. Here the CDR3 reads CASSLAGVNSYNEQFF. CDR3 DNA: TGTGCCAGCAGCTTAGCTGGGGTAAACTCCTACAATGAGCAGTTCTTC.

The chain links TRBV10-3 to TRBJ2-6, with D perhaps being TRBD1 or TRBD2 (5 bases each). V was clipped by 3 bases and J by 2 bases, with 17 bases between them. The CDR3 has 18 residues. The V gene's germline CDR1 is ENHRY and CDR2 SYGVKD. The CDR3 loop reads CAISDGDGLFPGANVLTF. CDR3 DNA sequence: TGTGCCATCAGTGATGGGGACGGTTTGTTTCCTGGGGCCAACGTCCTGACTTTC.

The chain is built from TRBV6-6 and TRBJ2-5; D is unclear. The CDR3 is 13 amino acids. Trimming left V 8 bases short and J 4 bases short, with 14 bases between. Germline V gene sequence: CDR1 MNHNY, CDR2 SVGAGI (reference sequence). CDR3 in DNA: TGTGCCAGCGAACAAGGAAGAGGAGAGACCCAGTACTTC. As protein: CASEQGRGETQYF.

Regarding this clonotype: One junction end does not reproduce the germline sequence, and a read error may be involved. The chain recombines TRBV5-3 with TRBJ2-7, with D unclear. TRBV5-3 qualifies as an ORF whose function is uncertain. The CDR3 runs to 9 residues. CDR3 coding DNA: TGTGCCAGCAGCTTCGAACAGTACTTC. Amino acid sequence: CASSFEQYF.

The V call is TRBV5-5, the J call TRBJ1-1; D not certain. CDR3 length: 15 residues. Germline lookup yields CDR1 SGHKS and CDR2 YYEKEE (reference sequence). V shed 1 base and J shed 3 bases, with 13 bases lying between them. Here the CDR3 reads CASSLLGLSDTEAFF. The DNA for the CDR3 is TGTGCCAGCAGCTTGCTGGGATTGTCCGACACTGAAGCTTTCTTT.

The chain carries TRBV4-3 and TRBJ2-1; the D gene is possibly TRBD1 (5 bases). Trimming cost V 0 bases and J 1 base, with 13 bases left between them. The CDR3 is 17 amino acids. Germline CDR1 and CDR2: LGHNA and YSLEER. The CDR3 is CASSQDPQVFSYNEQFF. The CDR3 DNA follows: TGCGCCAGCAGCCAAGACCCACAGGTTTTTTCCTACAATGAGCAGTTCTTC.

For the CDR3, the DNA is TGTGCCAGCAGTGCGGGTCCTACCCTGGAGACCCAGTACTTC. The encoded protein is CASSAGPTLETQYF. The V gene is TRBV12-3 or TRBV12-4, the J gene TRBJ2-5; D is possibly TRBD2 (5 bases). This CDR3 is 14 amino acids long. Deletions cut 5 bases from V and 5 bases from J, with 15 bases between.

This chain joins TRBV20-1 and TRBJ2-1, with a possible D match to TRBD1 (6 bases). Trimming removed 3 bases from V and 5 bases from J, with 20 bases in between. Germline CDR1 reads DFQATT; CDR2 reads SNEGSKA (reference sequence). The CDR3 runs 16 residues. CDR3 sequence (DNA): TGCAGTGCTAGGTCATACAGGGAATTGAGACACAATGAGCAGTTCTTC. This encodes CSARSYRELRHNEQFF.

The chain couples TRBV7-9 to TRBJ1-2; D call uncertain. Germline CDR1 and CDR2: SEHNR and FQNEAQ (reference sequence). The ends were cut back, 10 bases at V and 8 bases at J, with 14 bases in the middle. The CDR3 has 11 residues. CDR3 sequence: CAITEGYGYTF. CDR3 bases: TGTGCCATTACCGAGGGCTACGGCTACACCTTC.

The table lists this clonotype with a few counts. The J gene is TRBJ1-5, the V gene TRBV7-4; D call uncertain. Trimming cost V 1 base and J 5 bases, with 12 bases left between them. There are 15 residues in the CDR3. From germline, CDR1 is SGHVT and CDR2 SQSDAQ. This chain's CDR3 is CASSLGSRPDQPQHF. The DNA of the CDR3 is TGTGCCAGCAGCTTAGGGTCCCGGCCCGATCAGCCCCAGCATTTT.

The table lists this clonotype with many counts. This chain connects TRBV6-1 to TRBJ1-6, with D unresolved. Germline values: CDR1 MNHNS, CDR2 SASEGT. V dropped 7 bases and J dropped 8 bases, with 15 bases sitting between them. The CDR3 has 14 residues. The CDR3 DNA sequence: TGTGCCAGCACCTCTTCATCTTTGCATTCACCCCTCCACTTT. This translates into CASTSSSLHSPLHF.

This clonotype was found a few times. The chain employs TRBV27 and TRBJ1-2; TRBD1 matches 8 bases. Germline-derived CDR1 and CDR2 are MNHEY and SMNVEV (reference sequence). V lost 4 bases, J lost 3 bases, and 4 bases stayed unmatched. CDR3 length: 14 residues. In DNA form, the CDR3 reads TGTGCCAGCAGTTCAGGGGGCGTTTACTATGGCTACACCTTC. It yields the protein CASSSGGVYYGYTF.

This clonotype was seen at least ten times. This chain links TRBV2 with TRBJ2-7; TRBD2 matches 7 bases. The trim removed 8 bases at V and 6 bases at J, leaving 1 base unmatched. Germline assignment: CDR1 SNHLY and CDR2 FYNNEI. The CDR3 loop spans 10 amino acids. The CDR3 loop is CASRGGEQYF. CDR3 sequence (DNA): TGTGCCAGCCGCGGGGGCGAGCAGTACTTC.

This clonotype has at least ten counts. The chain couples TRBV11-1 to TRBJ1-6, with 9 positions matching TRBD1. CDR1 is SGHAT, CDR2 FQDESV, per germline (reference sequence). V was clipped by 6 bases and J by 4 bases; unmatched bases: 4. The CDR3 is 15 amino acids. CDR3 coding DNA: TGTGCCAGCAGTGATGGACAGGGGTATAATTCACCCCTCCACTTT. Amino acids: CASSDGQGYNSPLHF.

The V and J genes are TRBV18 and TRBJ2-3; tentatively, D is TRBD1 (6 bases). Germline loops: CDR1 KGHSH, CDR2 LQKENI. Trimming took off 2 bases at V and 4 bases at J, with 13 bases between the two ends. The CDR3 runs to 15 residues. The CDR3 nucleotides read TGTGCCAGCTCACCATTTGGGGGCAGCGCAGATACGCAGTATTTT. Its translation: CASSPFGGSADTQYF.

This clonotype was counted ten times or more. DNA for the CDR3: TGTGCCAGCAGCTTAAAACTTGTCACAGATACGCAGTATTTT. As protein: CASSLKLVTDTQYF. The V call is TRBV7-2, the J call TRBJ2-3; D is ambiguous. CDR1 is SGHTA, CDR2 FQGNSA, per germline. Between the trimmed V and J ends, which lost 2 bases and 2 bases, there was a span of 8 bases. The CDR3 has 14 residues.

The V call is TRBV28, the J call TRBJ2-1; 7 bases match TRBD1. Per the germline V gene, CDR1 is MDHEN and CDR2 is SYDVKM. This CDR3 contains 16 residues. The ends lost 4 bases at V and 0 bases at J; junction bases unmatched: 6. CDR3 in amino acids: CASSSGQASSYNEQFF. The DNA for the CDR3 is TGTGCCAGCAGTTCCGGACAGGCAAGCTCCTACAATGAGCAGTTCTTC. The complete variable domain, with remaining parts taken from reference TRBV28 and TRBJ2-1, reads DVKVTQSSRYLVKRTGEKVFLECVQDMDHENMFWYRQDPGLGLRLIYFSYDVKMKEKGDIPEGYSVSREKKERFSLILESASTNQTSMYLCASSSGQASSYNEQFFGPGTRLTVL.

The J gene is TRBJ1-1, the V gene TRBV4-1; possibly TRBD1 for D (6 bases). V gave up 0 bases and J gave up 3 bases, with 11 bases separating them. Germline V gene sequence: CDR1 MGHRA, CDR2 YSYEKL. There are 15 residues in the CDR3. The CDR3 nucleotides are TGCGCCAGCAGCCAAGACGAGGGGGGGGACACTGAAGCTTTCTTT. It is translated as CASSQDEGGDTEAFF.

This chain connects TRBV24-1 to TRBJ1-1; a possible D gene is TRBD1 (5 bases). There are 13 residues in the CDR3. V lost 4 bases to trimming and J lost 5 bases, with 10 bases between them. Per the germline V gene, CDR1 is KGHDR and CDR2 is SFDVKD. The DNA for the CDR3 is TGTGCCACCAGTGAAAATGGGGGTACTGAAGCTTTCTTT. Protein product: CATSENGGTEAFF.

In this sample, this clonotype turned up a few times. CDR3 DNA sequence: TGTGCCACCAGTGATCGGATTCCACAGGTCGGGAGCTCCTACAATGAGCAGTTCTTC. This translates into CATSDRIPQVGSSYNEQFF. The chain combines TRBV24-1 with TRBJ2-1, with D possibly matching TRBD2 (6 bases). The CDR3 is made up of 19 amino acids. Trimming left V 3 bases short and J 0 bases short, with 20 bases between. Germline V gives CDR1 KGHDR, CDR2 SFDVKD.